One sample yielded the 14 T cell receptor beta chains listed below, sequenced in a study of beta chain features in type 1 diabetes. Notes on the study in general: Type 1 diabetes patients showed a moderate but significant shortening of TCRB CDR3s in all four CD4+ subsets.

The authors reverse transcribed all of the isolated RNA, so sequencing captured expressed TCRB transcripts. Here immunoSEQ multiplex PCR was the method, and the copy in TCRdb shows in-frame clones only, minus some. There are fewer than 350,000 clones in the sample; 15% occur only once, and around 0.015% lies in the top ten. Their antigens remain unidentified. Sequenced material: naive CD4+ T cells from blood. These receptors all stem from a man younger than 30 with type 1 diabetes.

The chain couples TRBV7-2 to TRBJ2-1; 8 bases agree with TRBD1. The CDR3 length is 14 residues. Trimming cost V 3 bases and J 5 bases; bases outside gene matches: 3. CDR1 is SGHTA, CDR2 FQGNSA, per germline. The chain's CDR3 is CASSFRDRHNEQFF. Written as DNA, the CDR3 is TGTGCCAGCAGCTTTAGGGACAGGCACAATGAGCAGTTCTTC. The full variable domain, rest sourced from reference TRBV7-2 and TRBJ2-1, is GAGVSQSPSNKVTEKGKDVELRCDPISGHTALYWYRQSLGQGLEFLIYFQGNSAPDKSGLPSDRFSAERTGGSVSTLTIQRTQQEDSAVYLCASSFRDRHNEQFFGPGTRLTVL.

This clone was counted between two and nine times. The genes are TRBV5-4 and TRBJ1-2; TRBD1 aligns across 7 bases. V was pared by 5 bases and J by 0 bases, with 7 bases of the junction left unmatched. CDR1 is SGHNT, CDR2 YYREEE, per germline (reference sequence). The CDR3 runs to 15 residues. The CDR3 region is CASRGTEPSNYGYTF. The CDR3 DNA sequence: TGTGCCAGCAGGGGGACAGAACCCTCTAACTATGGCTACACCTTC.

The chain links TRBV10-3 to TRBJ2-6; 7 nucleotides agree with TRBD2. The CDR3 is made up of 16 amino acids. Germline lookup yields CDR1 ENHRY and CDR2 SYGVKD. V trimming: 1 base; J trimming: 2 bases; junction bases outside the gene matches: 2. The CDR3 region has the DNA TGTGCCATCAGTGAGTGGGGAGGGACTGGGGCCAACGTCCTGACTTTC. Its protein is CAISEWGGTGANVLTF.

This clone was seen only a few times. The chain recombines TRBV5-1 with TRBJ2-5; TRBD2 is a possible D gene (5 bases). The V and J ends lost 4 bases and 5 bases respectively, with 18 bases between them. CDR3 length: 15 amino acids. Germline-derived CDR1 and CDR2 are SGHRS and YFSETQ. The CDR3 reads CASSPAGILVETQYF. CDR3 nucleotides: TGCGCCAGCAGCCCCGCGGGCATCCTGGTGGAGACCCAGTACTTC.

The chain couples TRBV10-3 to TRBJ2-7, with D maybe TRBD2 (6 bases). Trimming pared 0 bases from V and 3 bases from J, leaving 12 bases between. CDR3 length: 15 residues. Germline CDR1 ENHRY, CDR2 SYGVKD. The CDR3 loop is CAISESHGGNYEQYF. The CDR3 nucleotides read TGTGCCATCAGTGAGTCTCATGGGGGGAACTACGAGCAGTACTTC.

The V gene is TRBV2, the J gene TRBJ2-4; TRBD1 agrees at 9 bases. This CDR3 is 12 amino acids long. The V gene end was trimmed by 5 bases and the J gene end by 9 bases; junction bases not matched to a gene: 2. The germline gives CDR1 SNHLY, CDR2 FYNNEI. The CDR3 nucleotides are TGTGCCAGCAGTCGACAGGGGGGCATTCAGTACTTC. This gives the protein CASSRQGGIQYF. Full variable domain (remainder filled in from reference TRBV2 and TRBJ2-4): EPEVTQTPSHQVTQMGQEVILRCVPISNHLYFYWYRQILGQKVEFLVSFYNNEISEKSEIFDDQFSVERPDGSNFTLKIRSTKLEDSAMYFCASSRQGGIQYFGAGTRLSVL.

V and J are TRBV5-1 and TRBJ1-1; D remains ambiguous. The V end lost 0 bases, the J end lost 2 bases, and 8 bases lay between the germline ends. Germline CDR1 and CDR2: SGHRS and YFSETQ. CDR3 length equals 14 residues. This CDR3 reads CASSLVPLNTEAFF. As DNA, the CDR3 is TGCGCCAGCAGCTTGGTCCCCCTTAACACTGAAGCTTTCTTT.

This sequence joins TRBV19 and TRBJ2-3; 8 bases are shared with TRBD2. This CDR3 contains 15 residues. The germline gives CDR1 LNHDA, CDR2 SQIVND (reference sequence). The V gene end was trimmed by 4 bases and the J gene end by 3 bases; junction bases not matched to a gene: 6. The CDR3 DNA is TGTGCCAGTAGTACAGCGGGAGAAGGGACAGATACGCAGTATTTT. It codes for CASSTAGEGTDTQYF.

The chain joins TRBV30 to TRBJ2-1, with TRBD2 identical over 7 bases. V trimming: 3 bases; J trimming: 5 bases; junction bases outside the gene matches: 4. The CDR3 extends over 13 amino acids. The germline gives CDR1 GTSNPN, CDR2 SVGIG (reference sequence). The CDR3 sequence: CAWRIAGNNEQFF. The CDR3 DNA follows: TGTGCCTGGAGGATAGCGGGCAACAATGAGCAGTTCTTC. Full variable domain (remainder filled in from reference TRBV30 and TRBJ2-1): SQTIHQWPATLVQPVGSPLSLECTVEGTSNPNLYWYRQAAGRGLQLLFYSVGIGQISSEVPQNLSASRPQDRQFILSSKKLLLSDSGFYLCAWRIAGNNEQFFGPGTRLTVL.

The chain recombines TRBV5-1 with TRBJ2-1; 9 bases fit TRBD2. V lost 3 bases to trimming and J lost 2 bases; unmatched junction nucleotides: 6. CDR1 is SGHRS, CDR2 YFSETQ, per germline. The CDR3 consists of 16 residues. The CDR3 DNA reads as TGCGCCAGCAGCTCTACCCTAGCGGGAACCTACAATGAGCAGTTCTTC. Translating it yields CASSSTLAGTYNEQFF. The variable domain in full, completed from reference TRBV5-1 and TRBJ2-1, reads KAGVTQTPRYLIKTRGQQVTLSCSPISGHRSVSWYQQTPGQGLQFLFEYFSETQRNKGNFPGRFSGRQFSNSRSEMNVSTLELGDSALYLCASSSTLAGTYNEQFFGPGTRLTVL.

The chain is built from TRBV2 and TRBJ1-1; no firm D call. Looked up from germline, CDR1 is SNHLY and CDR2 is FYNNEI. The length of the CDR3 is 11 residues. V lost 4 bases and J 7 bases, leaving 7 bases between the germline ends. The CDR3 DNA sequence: TGTGCCAGCAGTGGGTACAGTGAAGCTTTCTTT. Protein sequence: CASSGYSEAFF. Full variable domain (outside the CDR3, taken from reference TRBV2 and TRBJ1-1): EPEVTQTPSHQVTQMGQEVILRCVPISNHLYFYWYRQILGQKVEFLVSFYNNEISEKSEIFDDQFSVERPDGSNFTLKIRSTKLEDSAMYFCASSGYSEAFFGQGTRLTVV.

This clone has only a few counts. CDR3 sequence reads: CTSSSPAGVLNTQYF. In DNA, the CDR3 is TGCACCAGCAGCTCTCCTGCGGGGGTGTTGAATACGCAGTATTTT. The V and J genes are TRBV1 and TRBJ2-3; the table's D call, TRBD2, has no DNA check behind it. TRBV1 is deemed a pseudogene. CDR3 size: 15 residues.

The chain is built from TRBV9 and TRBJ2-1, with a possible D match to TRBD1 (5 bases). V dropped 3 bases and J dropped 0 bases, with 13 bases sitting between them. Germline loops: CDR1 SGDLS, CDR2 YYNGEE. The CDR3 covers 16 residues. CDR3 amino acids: CASSARQTSSYNEQFF. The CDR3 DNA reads TGTGCCAGCAGCGCCCGACAGACGAGCTCCTACAATGAGCAGTTCTTC.

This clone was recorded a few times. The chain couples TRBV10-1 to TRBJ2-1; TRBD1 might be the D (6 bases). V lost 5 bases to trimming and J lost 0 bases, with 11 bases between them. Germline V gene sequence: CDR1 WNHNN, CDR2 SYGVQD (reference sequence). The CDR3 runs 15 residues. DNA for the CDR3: TGCGCCAGCAGTCAGGGGCCGAGCTCCTACAATGAGCAGTTCTTC. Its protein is CASSQGPSSYNEQFF.